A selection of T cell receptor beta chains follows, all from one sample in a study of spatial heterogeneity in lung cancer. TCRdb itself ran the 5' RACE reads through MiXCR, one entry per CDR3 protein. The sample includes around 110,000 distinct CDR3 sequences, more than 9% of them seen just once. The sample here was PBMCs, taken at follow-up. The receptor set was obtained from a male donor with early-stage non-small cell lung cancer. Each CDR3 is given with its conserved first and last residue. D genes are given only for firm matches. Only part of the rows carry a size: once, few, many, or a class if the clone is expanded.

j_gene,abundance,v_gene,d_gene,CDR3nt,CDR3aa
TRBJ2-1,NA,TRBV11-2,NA,TGTGCCAGCAGCGGGGTTCGGTTGACCTACAATGAGCAGTTCTTC,CASSGVRLTYNEQFF
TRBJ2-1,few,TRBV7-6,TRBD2,TGTGCCAGCAGCTCATATAGCGGGGGCAACAATGAGCAGTTCTTC,CASSSYSGGNNEQFF
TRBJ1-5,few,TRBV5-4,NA,TGTGCCAGCAGCCCCGGTAATCAGCCCCAGCATTTT,CASSPGNQPQHF
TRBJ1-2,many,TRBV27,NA,TGTGCCAGCAGTCAGGGCTATGGCTACACCTTC,CASSQGYGYTF
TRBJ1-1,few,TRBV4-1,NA,TGCGCCAGCAGCCCCGACGTAGTCGGGAGTGAAGCTTTCTTT,CASSPDVVGSEAFF
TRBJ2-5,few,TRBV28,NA,TGTGCCAGCAGTTTAGCAGGGAATGACGAGACCCAGTACTTC,CASSLAGNDETQYF
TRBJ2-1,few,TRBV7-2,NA,TGTGCCAGCAGCCCAACGGTTTCCTACAATGAGCAGTTCTTC,CASSPTVSYNEQFF
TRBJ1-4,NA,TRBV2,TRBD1,TGTGCCAGCAGTGAGGGACAGGCCAATGAAAAACTGTTTTTT,CASSEGQANEKLFF
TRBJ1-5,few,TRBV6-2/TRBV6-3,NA,TGTGCCAGCAGTCCGGTGTTCGGGGGGGTAAATCAGCCCCAGCATTTT,CASSPVFGGVNQPQHF
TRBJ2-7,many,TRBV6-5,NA,TGTGCCAGCAGTGCCGGGGGGCCCTACGAGCAGTACTTC,CASSAGGPYEQYF
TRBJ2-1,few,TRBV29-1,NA,TGCAGCGTTGAAGCTAGCGTGGATGAGCAGTTCTTC,CSVEASVDEQFF